Listed here are 11 T cell receptor beta chains from one sample, sequenced in a study of cytomegalovirus exposure and HLA in healthy donors. Method: immunoSEQ multiplex PCR; TCRdb's copy keeps in-frame clones and lacks some. The repertoire consists of about 70,000 clones, with approximately 95% occurring once and the leading ten covering 1.5% to 1.7%. Sequenced: PBMCs. All receptors derive from a man aged 18 to 29 in good health and CMV-seropositive.

This chain links TRBV2 with TRBJ2-7; 8 bases map to TRBD2. From germline, CDR1 is SNHLY and CDR2 FYNNEI. The CDR3 length is 16 residues. Trimming at V came to 4 bases and at J to 4 bases, leaving 12 bases not matched to a gene. Here the CDR3 DNA reads TGTGCCAGCAGTGGAGGGGGGACTAGGCCTAGATACGAGCAGTACTTC. This translates into CASSGGGTRPRYEQYF.

The chain uses TRBV19 and TRBJ2-4; 12 nucleotides align to TRBD2. CDR1 and CDR2 (germline): LNHDA, SQIVND (reference sequence). This CDR3 is built from 16 residues. With 2 bases clipped from V and 6 bases from J, the junction kept 5 bases outside the gene matches. CDR3 DNA: TGTGCCAGTAGTATAAATCTAGCGGGAGGGGGAAACATTCAGTACTTC. Its translation is CASSINLAGGGNIQYF. The complete variable domain, with remaining parts taken from reference TRBV19 and TRBJ2-4, reads DGGITQSPKYLFRKEGQNVTLSCEQNLNHDAMYWYRQDPGQGLRLIYYSQIVNDFQKGDIAEGYSVSREKKESFPLTVTSAQKNPTAFYLCASSINLAGGGNIQYFGAGTRLSVL.

V and J are TRBV27 and TRBJ2-1; TRBD2 agrees at 10 bases. CDR1 and CDR2 from the germline V gene are MNHEY and SMNVEV (reference sequence). The CDR3 is 16 residues long. V lost 2 bases to trimming and J lost 5 bases; unmatched junction nucleotides: 6. CDR3 sequence reads: CASSLRAGGLNNEQFF. CDR3 nucleotides: TGTGCCAGCAGTTTACGAGCGGGAGGGCTTAACAATGAGCAGTTCTTC.

V is TRBV6-5 and J is TRBJ2-7; no definite D call. Germline assignment: CDR1 MNHEY and CDR2 SVGAGI. V was pared by 0 bases and J by 3 bases, with 6 bases between. This CDR3 spans 13 amino acids. The CDR3 DNA is TGTGCCAGCAGTTACTCCAACAGCTACGAGCAGTACTTC. Translating it yields CASSYSNSYEQYF.

The rearrangement joins TRBV6-6 to TRBJ2-1; TRBD2 aligns across 12 bases. Germline CDR1 and CDR2: MNHNY and SVGAGI (reference sequence). Losses at the gene ends were 2 bases for V and 9 bases for J; bases not matched to a gene: 5. There are 15 residues in the CDR3. CDR3 region: CASSYPGLAGIEQFF. CDR3 sequence (DNA): TGTGCCAGCAGTTACCCTGGACTAGCGGGGATTGAGCAGTTCTTC.

The rearrangement joins TRBV28 to TRBJ2-3, with no clear D. Germline V lookup: CDR1 MDHEN, CDR2 SYDVKM. The CDR3 totals 13 residues. With 3 bases removed from V and 4 bases from J, the gap between germline ends came to 8 bases. The CDR3 DNA reads as TGTGCCAGCAGTTTTAGTTTTGCAGATACGCAGTATTTT. Its translation: CASSFSFADTQYF.

The genes are TRBV20-1 and TRBJ2-5, with D uncertain. The germline V gene has CDR1 DFQATT and CDR2 SNEGSKA (reference sequence). The CDR3 is 10 residues long. Trimming shortened V by 5 bases and J by 2 bases, and 3 bases separated the two germline ends. CDR3 region: CSAPQETQYF. The CDR3 DNA sequence: TGCAGTGCTCCTCAAGAGACCCAGTACTTC.

This clone is medium-sized in the sample. V is TRBV30 and J is TRBJ2-7; 7 positions agree with TRBD1. The CDR3 has 15 amino acids. Germline CDR1 is GTSNPN and CDR2 is SVGIG (reference sequence). The V gene end was trimmed by 3 bases and the J gene end by 7 bases; junction bases not matched to a gene: 15. CDR3 residues: CAWRLRGPDVGEQYF. CDR3 nucleotides: TGTGCCTGGAGGCTTAGGGGGCCTGACGTGGGGGAGCAGTACTTC.

This chain uses TRBV28 with TRBJ2-5, with TRBD1 identical over 10 bases. From germline, CDR1 is MDHEN and CDR2 SYDVKM. After removal of 5 bases from V and 9 bases from J, the junction contained 9 bases not matched to a gene. The CDR3 spans 14 residues. The CDR3 DNA follows: TGTGCCAGCAGTCCCGGGACAGGGGTCATGGCCCAGTACTTC. Amino acids: CASSPGTGVMAQYF.

The gene calls are TRBV9 and TRBJ2-7; D is ambiguous. The V end lost 3 bases, the J end lost 2 bases, and 9 bases lay between the germline ends. CDR1 and CDR2 (germline): SGDLS, YYNGEE. There are 13 residues in the CDR3. CDR3 loop: CASSGQAPYEQYF. CDR3 coding DNA: TGTGCCAGCAGCGGCCAGGCCCCCTACGAGCAGTACTTC.

The rearrangement joins TRBV6-1 to TRBJ2-7; a weak D match, TRBD2 (5 bases). The CDR3 sequence is 16 residues long. The germline V and J ends were trimmed by 3 bases and 5 bases, with 20 bases remaining between them. CDR1 MNHNS and CDR2 SASEGT come from the germline V gene. Here the CDR3 DNA reads TGTGCCAGCAGTGATCCCCTAGCAGGAGTTCCCAACGAGCAGTACTTC. It translates to CASSDPLAGVPNEQYF.